The 11 T cell receptor beta chains reported below all come from one sample, sequenced in a study of T cells in Graves' hyperthyroidism and ophthalmopathy. TCR beta CDR3 region amplification was performed from RNA transcripts. The study used the HTBI primer set for a first-round RT-PCR of the TCR CDR3. TCRdb reanalysed the multiplex PCR reads using MiXCR and keeps one entry per CDR3 protein. The table lists hundreds of thousands of distinct CDR3 sequences, roughly 50% of them singletons. Input material: peripheral blood or thyroid tissue (not recorded which). The receptors stem from a young woman with Graves' hyperthyroidism.

This clonotype was counted ten times or more. The chain has TRBV7-6 and TRBJ1-4, with 7 positions matching TRBD1. Germline assignment: CDR1 SGHVS and CDR2 FNYEAQ. CDR3 length: 14 residues. The J segment lost 8 bases and the V segment lost 1 base, leaving 4 bases of the junction unmatched. This CDR3 reads CASSLDRGGEKLFF. The CDR3 DNA follows: TGTGCCAGCAGCTTAGACAGGGGAGGAGAAAAACTGTTTTTT.

This sequence joins TRBV12-3 or TRBV12-4 and TRBJ2-5, with D maybe TRBD2 (6 bases). The DNA end favors TRBJ2-1, so the J call may be wrong. CDR3 length: 11 amino acids. CDR3 nucleotides: TGTGCCAGCACCGGCGGGGCCGAGCAGTTCTTC. Translated, it gives CASTGGAEQFF.

The chain has TRBV27 and TRBJ1-6; the D is unclear. V lost 5 bases and J 3 bases, leaving 14 bases between the germline ends. The CDR3 has 16 amino acids. Germline V gene lookup returns CDR1 MNHEY and CDR2 SMNVEV (reference sequence). The CDR3 sequence: CASSAPRTVYNSPLHF. The CDR3 DNA reads TGTGCCAGCAGTGCCCCTCGGACGGTCTATAATTCACCCCTCCACTTT.

The table lists this clonotype with a few counts. V is TRBV14 and J is TRBJ1-4, with TRBD1 as a possible D gene (5 bases). Per the germline V gene, CDR1 is SGHDN and CDR2 is FVKESK. Trimming removed 0 bases at V and 6 bases at J, with 11 bases between. There are 15 residues in the CDR3. CDR3 sequence reads: CASSQDPVGDEKLFF. The CDR3 DNA sequence: TGTGCCAGCAGCCAAGACCCGGTGGGGGATGAAAAACTGTTTTTT.

V and J are TRBV15 and TRBJ2-1, with TRBD2 matching 8 bases. The CDR3 is 15 residues long. Trimming removed 1 base from V and 10 bases from J; junction bases left unmatched: 9. The germline CDR1 and CDR2 sequences are LNHNV and YYDKDF (reference sequence). The CDR3 region is CATSRGDSGMIEQFF. DNA of the CDR3: TGTGCCACCAGCAGAGGTGATAGCGGGATGATAGAGCAGTTCTTC.

With respect to this clonotype: Its ends do not fully match the called genes, so a read error is possible. The chain combines TRBV25-1 with TRBJ1-2, with D possibly matching TRBD1 (6 bases). The germline V gene encodes CDR1 MGHDK and CDR2 SYGVNS. This CDR3 is 13 amino acids long. Here the CDR3 reads CASNEQGYYGYTF. The CDR3 region has the DNA TGTGCCAGCAATGAACAGGGATACTATGGCTACACCTTC.

In this sample, this clonotype turned up many times. This sequence joins TRBV29-1 and TRBJ1-1; D perhaps matches TRBD1 (5 bases). The V gene's germline CDR1 is SQVTM and CDR2 ANQGSEA. The CDR3 extends over 12 amino acids. Deletions cut 8 bases from V and 1 base from J, with 11 bases between. CDR3: CSLGPPNTEAFF. The CDR3, as DNA: TGCAGCTTGGGACCGCCGAACACTGAAGCTTTCTTT.

V usage is TRBV2 and J usage is TRBJ1-6; unclear D gene. The CDR3 has 18 residues. V was clipped by 5 bases and J by 7 bases, with 24 bases between them. CDR1 is SNHLY and CDR2 is FYNNEI in the germline V gene. CDR3 protein: CASSSLPWAARLNSPLHF. In DNA, the CDR3 is TGTGCCAGCAGTTCGTTGCCGTGGGCGGCCCGTCTGAATTCACCCCTCCACTTT.

This clonotype was counted only a few times. J is TRBJ1-1 and V is TRBV2; no clear D. V lost 7 bases to trimming and J lost 5 bases, with 11 bases between them. This CDR3 spans 12 amino acids. CDR1 and CDR2 (germline): SNHLY, FYNNEI. CDR3 sequence reads: CASIKFGTEAFF. Written as DNA, the CDR3 is TGTGCCAGCATCAAATTCGGGACTGAAGCTTTCTTT.

This chain joins TRBV10-3 and TRBJ2-2, with D tentatively TRBD2 (6 bases). Germline values: CDR1 ENHRY, CDR2 SYGVKD. The germline V and J ends were trimmed by 10 bases and 7 bases, with 25 bases remaining between them. The CDR3 consists of 16 residues. DNA of the CDR3: TGTGCCAGCAGCGACCTCAGCGCGGCGGGAAGCGGGGAGCTGTTTTTT. This encodes CASSDLSAAGSGELFF.

This clonotype was picked up a small number of times. The genes are TRBV29-1 and TRBJ1-1; D is perhaps TRBD1 (6 bases). V lost 7 bases to trimming and J lost 3 bases, with 18 bases between them. Germline CDR1 is SQVTM and CDR2 is ANQGSEA. There are 14 residues in the CDR3. CDR3 loop: CSAGAPDSYTEAFF. The CDR3 bases are TGCAGCGCCGGGGCCCCGGACAGCTACACTGAAGCTTTCTTT.